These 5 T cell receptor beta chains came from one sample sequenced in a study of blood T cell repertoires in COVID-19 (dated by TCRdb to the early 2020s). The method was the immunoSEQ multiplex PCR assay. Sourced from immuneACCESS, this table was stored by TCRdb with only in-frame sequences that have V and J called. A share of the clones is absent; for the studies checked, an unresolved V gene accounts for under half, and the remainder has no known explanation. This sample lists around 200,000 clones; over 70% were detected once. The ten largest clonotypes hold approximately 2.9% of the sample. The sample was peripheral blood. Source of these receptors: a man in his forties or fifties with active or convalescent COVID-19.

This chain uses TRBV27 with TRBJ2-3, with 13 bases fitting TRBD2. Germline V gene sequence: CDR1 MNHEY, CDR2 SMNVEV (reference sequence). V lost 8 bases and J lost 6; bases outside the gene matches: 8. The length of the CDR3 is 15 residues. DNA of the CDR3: TGTGCCAGCGGACTAGCGGGGGCCCCTAGGGATACGCAGTATTTT. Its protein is CASGLAGAPRDTQYF.

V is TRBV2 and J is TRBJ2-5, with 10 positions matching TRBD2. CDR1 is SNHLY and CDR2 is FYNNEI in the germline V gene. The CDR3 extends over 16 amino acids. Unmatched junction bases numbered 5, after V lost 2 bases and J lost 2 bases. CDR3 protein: CASSERLAGGQETQYF. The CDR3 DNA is TGTGCCAGCAGTGAACGCTTAGCGGGGGGTCAAGAGACCCAGTACTTC.

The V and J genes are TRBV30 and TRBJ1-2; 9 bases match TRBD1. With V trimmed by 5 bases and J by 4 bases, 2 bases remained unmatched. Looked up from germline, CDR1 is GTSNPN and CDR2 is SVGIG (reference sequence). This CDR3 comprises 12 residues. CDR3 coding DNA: TGTGCCTGGGGGGACAGGGTCTATGGCTACACCTTC. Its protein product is CAWGDRVYGYTF.

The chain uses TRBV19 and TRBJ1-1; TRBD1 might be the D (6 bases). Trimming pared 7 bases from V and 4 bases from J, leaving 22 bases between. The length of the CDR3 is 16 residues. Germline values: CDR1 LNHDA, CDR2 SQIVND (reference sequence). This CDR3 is CASINLVGGRSTEAFF. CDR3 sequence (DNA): TGTGCCAGTATAAACCTGGTGGGGGGGCGAAGCACTGAAGCTTTCTTT. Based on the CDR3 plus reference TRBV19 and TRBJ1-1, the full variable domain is DGGITQSPKYLFRKEGQNVTLSCEQNLNHDAMYWYRQDPGQGLRLIYYSQIVNDFQKGDIAEGYSVSREKKESFPLTVTSAQKNPTAFYLCASINLVGGRSTEAFFGQGTRLTVV.

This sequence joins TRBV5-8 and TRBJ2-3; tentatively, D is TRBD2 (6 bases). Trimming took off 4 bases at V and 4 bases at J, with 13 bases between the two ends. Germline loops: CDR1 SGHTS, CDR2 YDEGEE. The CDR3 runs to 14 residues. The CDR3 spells CASSPGTGSDTQYF. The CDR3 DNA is TGTGCCAGCAGCCCCGGGACTGGATCAGATACGCAGTATTTT.